The 15 T cell receptor beta chains below were found in one sample sequenced in a study of sequential checkpoint blockade in melanoma. Treatment of the sample: randomized to nivolumab then ipilimumab (arm A) or the reverse (arm B). Repertoires were generated with immunoSEQ multiplex PCR, while TCRdb's copy carries only in-frame clones and drops some. Of some 19,000 clones in the sample, around 68% were seen once. This specimen consisted of CD8+ T cells sorted from blood (inferred from file names), obtained from a patient given nivolumab and ipilimumab in sequence. The receptors originated from a human donor with melanoma.

The table lists this clone with a few counts. The chain couples TRBV11-3 to TRBJ2-7, with TRBD2 identical over 7 bases. The ends lost 8 bases at V and 5 bases at J; junction bases unmatched: 15. The CDR3 extends over 15 amino acids. Germline V lookup: CDR1 SGHNT, CDR2 YENEEA. The CDR3 region has the DNA TGTGCCAGCGCCCTAGAGGGAGGGGATGGTCACGAGCAGTACTTC. Protein sequence: CASALEGGDGHEQYF.

The chain recombines TRBV7-9 with TRBJ2-7; possibly TRBD1 for D (6 bases). V gave up 5 bases and J gave up 0 bases, with 11 bases separating them. Germline V lookup: CDR1 SEHNR, CDR2 FQNEAQ (reference sequence). The CDR3 has 14 amino acids. As DNA, the CDR3 is TGTGCCAGCAGCCTCGGGACACTCTCCTACGAGCAGTACTTC. It codes for CASSLGTLSYEQYF.

The chain recombines TRBV4-3 with TRBJ2-3, with 7 bases matching TRBD1. This CDR3 contains 14 residues. The germline V gene encodes CDR1 LGHNA and CDR2 YSLEER. Trimming took 3 bases from V and 4 from J; bases not matched to a gene: 4. The CDR3 DNA is TGCGCCAGCAGCCACGAAGACAGGGCAGATACGCAGTATTTT. This translates into CASSHEDRADTQYF.

The V and J genes are TRBV5-6 and TRBJ1-1; D remains unclear. The germline V gene has CDR1 SGHDT and CDR2 YYEEEE. V dropped 0 bases and J dropped 0 bases, with 6 bases sitting between them. This CDR3 is built from 14 residues. CDR3 in DNA: TGTGCCAGCAGCTTGGCCCAGATGAACACTGAAGCTTTCTTT. Its protein product is CASSLAQMNTEAFF.

This clone turned up a few times. The rearrangement links TRBV27 to TRBJ1-5, with 8 nucleotides matching TRBD1. CDR1 and CDR2 from the germline V gene are MNHEY and SMNVEV (reference sequence). This CDR3 is 14 amino acids long. V trimming: 6 bases; J trimming: 3 bases; junction bases outside the gene matches: 4. The CDR3 nucleotides are TGTGCCAGCAGCCGACAGGGGAACAATCAGCCCCAGCATTTT. Its translation is CASSRQGNNQPQHF.

The chain links TRBV27 to TRBJ2-7; 9 bases fit TRBD1. V trimming: 11 bases; J trimming: 0 bases; junction bases outside the gene matches: 11. The germline V gene encodes CDR1 MNHEY and CDR2 SMNVEV (reference sequence). The CDR3 contains 15 residues. CDR3 DNA: TGTGCCGGCCGGACAGGGGACTTACACTCCTACGAGCAGTACTTC. The encoded protein is CAGRTGDLHSYEQYF.

The rearrangement uses TRBV5-1 and TRBJ2-2, with a weak D call TRBD1 (5 bases). Germline V gives CDR1 SGHRS, CDR2 YFSETQ. V gave up 4 bases and J gave up 5 bases, with 21 bases separating them. This CDR3 contains 17 residues. This chain's CDR3 is CASSPYFRVSGTGELFF. CDR3 DNA: TGCGCCAGCAGCCCGTACTTCAGGGTATCCGGTACCGGGGAGCTGTTTTTT.

V gene TRBV6-4 combines with J gene TRBJ1-1, with 7 bases aligning to TRBD1. CDR3 length: 14 residues. Germline V gene lookup returns CDR1 MRHNA and CDR2 SNTAGT. V shed 6 bases and J 1 base; nucleotides not matched to a gene: 5. The CDR3, as DNA: TGTGCCAGCAGACTGACAGGGACGAACACTGAAGCTTTCTTT. It codes for CASRLTGTNTEAFF.

The rearrangement uses TRBV7-2 and TRBJ2-2; D is unclear. The CDR3 contains 15 residues. Germline-derived CDR1 and CDR2 are SGHTA and FQGNSA. The V end was cut by 0 bases, the J end by 2 bases, with 7 bases between. The CDR3 bases are TGTGCCAGCAGCTTAGCAGCGAGAAACACCGGGGAGCTGTTTTTT. Protein sequence: CASSLAARNTGELFF.

V is TRBV6-1 and J is TRBJ1-1, with D perhaps matching TRBD1 (5 bases). Germline V lookup: CDR1 MNHNS, CDR2 SASEGT. V was shortened by 4 bases and J by 4 bases, with 10 bases between the two germline ends. This CDR3 has 13 residues. CDR3 in amino acids: CASSVGGVTEAFF. CDR3 nucleotide sequence: TGTGCCAGCAGTGTCGGGGGAGTCACTGAAGCTTTCTTT.

This sequence joins TRBV5-5 and TRBJ1-2; the D gene is possibly TRBD1 (6 bases). This CDR3 region has 16 residues. The V gene's germline CDR1 is SGHKS and CDR2 YYEKEE (reference sequence). With 0 bases removed from V and 0 bases from J, the gap between germline ends came to 12 bases. The CDR3 region has the DNA TGTGCCAGCAGCTTGGTAGGGGGTGCTACTAACTATGGCTACACCTTC. Translated, it gives CASSLVGGATNYGYTF.

In its sample, this clone is medium-sized. The rearrangement joins TRBV4-1 to TRBJ2-5, with TRBD1 matching over 8 bases. The trim removed 4 bases at V and 5 bases at J, leaving 9 bases unmatched. The V gene's germline CDR1 is MGHRA and CDR2 YSYEKL. The CDR3 is 15 amino acids. CDR3 coding DNA: TGCGCCAGCAGCCCCCTCCGGACAGGGAGGGAGACCCAGTACTTC. Amino acids: CASSPLRTGRETQYF.

The rearrangement uses TRBV6-5 and TRBJ1-5; maybe TRBD1 (5 bases). The CDR3 length is 15 residues. Between the trimmed V and J ends, which lost 0 bases and 7 bases, there was a span of 13 bases. CDR1 and CDR2 (germline): MNHEY, SVGAGI. CDR3 region: CASSYSTGGGQPQHF. In DNA form, the CDR3 reads TGTGCCAGCAGTTACTCGACTGGGGGGGGACAGCCCCAGCATTTT.

This sequence joins TRBV10-3 and TRBJ1-1; a weak D match, TRBD1 (5 bases). CDR1 ENHRY and CDR2 SYGVKD come from the germline V gene. The V gene lost 3 bases and the J gene lost 0 bases, with 11 bases spanning the gap. The CDR3 runs to 15 residues. CDR3 nucleotide sequence: TGTGCCATCAGTGACAGGGAGGGAGTGAACACTGAAGCTTTCTTT. Translated: CAISDREGVNTEAFF.

The chain combines TRBV7-9 with TRBJ2-7; no clear D gene. The CDR3 contains 14 residues. The V gene lost 1 base and the J gene lost 2 bases, with 9 bases spanning the gap. Per the germline V gene, CDR1 is SEHNR and CDR2 is FQNEAQ (reference sequence). The CDR3 is CASSLGSVAYEQYF. The CDR3 nucleotides are TGTGCCAGCAGCTTAGGGTCGGTAGCCTACGAGCAGTACTTC.